One sample yielded the 30 T cell receptor beta chains listed below, sequenced in a study of vaccination effects on CD4 cells after COVID-19. No cognate antigen is known for these TCRs. Antigen-specific CD4+ T cells were expanded with viral peptide pools in the ViraFEST assay before sequencing. CD4+ T cells were isolated after around 10 days of culture. All study participants received two doses of BNT162b2 or mRNA-1273 vaccine. Libraries were prepared by immunoSEQ multiplex PCR; TCRdb keeps only in-frame clonotypes and omits some of them. In the table there are tens of thousands of clones, roughly 74% of which are singletons. Specimen: CD4+ T cells from PBMCs cultured with HCoV-229E spike peptides, collected after COVID-19 vaccination. These receptors originate from a human donor who received a COVID-19 vaccine.

This sequence joins TRBV19 and TRBJ1-1; TRBD1 might be the D (5 bases). V dropped 4 bases and J dropped 5 bases, with 14 bases sitting between them. CDR1 is LNHDA and CDR2 is SQIVND in the germline V gene (reference sequence). The CDR3 spans 14 residues. In DNA, the CDR3 is TGTGCCAGTAGTACTAATCCAGGGAAAACTGAAGCTTTCTTT. Residues: CASSTNPGKTEAFF.

The CDR3, as DNA: TGTGCCAGCAGCTTAACTAGCGGGGGGGCCGGGGAGACCCAGTACTTC. Translating it yields CASSLTSGGAGETQYF. The chain has TRBV7-3 and TRBJ2-5; 11 positions agree with TRBD2. The V gene's germline CDR1 is SGHTA and CDR2 FQGTGA. The V and J ends lost 0 bases and 5 bases, in that order; junction bases with no gene match: 5. The CDR3 extends over 16 amino acids.

The rearrangement links TRBV6-5 to TRBJ2-3; D is unclear. The V gene's germline CDR1 is MNHEY and CDR2 SVGAGI. V lost 8 bases and J 6 bases, leaving 15 bases between the germline ends. This CDR3 spans 13 amino acids. CDR3 in DNA: TGTGCCAGCTACTTAAGGGTTGCGGATACGCAGTATTTT. The encoded protein is CASYLRVADTQYF.

This chain uses TRBV12-2 with TRBJ1-2. TRBV12-2 is shown as a pseudogene. The CDR3 runs to 14 residues. CDR3 amino acids: CASRLADPNYGYTF. CDR3 DNA sequence: TGTGCAAGTCGCTTAGCCGACCCAAACTATGGCTACACCTTC.

The V call is TRBV24-1, the J call TRBJ2-3, with D perhaps assigned TRBD1 or TRBD2 (7 bases each). Trimming stripped 3 bases from V and 1 base from J, with 16 bases between. Per the germline V gene, CDR1 is KGHDR and CDR2 is SFDVKD. This CDR3 spans 17 amino acids. The CDR3 DNA is TGTGCCACCAGTGATCCCCAGGGGGGGCAGGGCACAGATACGCAGTATTTT. Translating it yields CATSDPQGGQGTDTQYF.

This clone was counted between two and nine times. The rearrangement links TRBV6-1 to TRBJ2-7; D gene unclear. This CDR3 comprises 13 residues. CDR1 and CDR2 from the germline V gene are MNHNS and SASEGT. Trimming removed 3 bases from V and 0 bases from J, with 6 bases in between. The CDR3 is CASSDRSSYEQYV. CDR3 nucleotide sequence: TGTGCCAGCAGTGACAGGAGCTCCTACGAGCAGTACGTC.

This sequence joins TRBV6-2 or TRBV6-3 and TRBJ2-1; D may correspond to TRBD1 or TRBD2 (5 bases each). The CDR3 consists of 15 residues. V was trimmed by 1 base and J by 9 bases, leaving 16 bases between them. Germline V lookup: CDR1 MNHEY, CDR2 SVGEGT. CDR3 protein: CASSYYGTGKGEQFF. The CDR3, as DNA: TGTGCCAGCAGTTACTACGGGACGGGGAAGGGTGAGCAGTTCTTC.

DNA of the CDR3: TGTGCCAGCAGCTTGGGAGGGCCTTCTGACAATGAGCAGTTCTTC. Translation: CASSLGGPSDNEQFF. The J gene is TRBJ2-1, the V gene TRBV5-8; maybe TRBD2 (5 bases). Germline V gene lookup returns CDR1 SGHTS and CDR2 YDEGEE. V shed 0 bases and J shed 5 bases, with 12 bases lying between them. This CDR3 contains 15 residues.

This clone occurred once. This chain connects TRBV5-1 to TRBJ2-6; D remains unclear. In germline, CDR1 is SGHRS, CDR2 YFSETQ. The CDR3 contains 14 residues. The V gene lost 4 bases and the J gene lost 0 bases, with 5 bases spanning the gap. The CDR3 reads CASSTYSGANVLTF. CDR3 DNA sequence: TGCGCCAGCAGCACTTACTCTGGGGCCAACGTCCTGACTTTC.

The V call is TRBV5-6, the J call TRBJ1-1, with D unclear. With 3 bases removed from V and 0 bases from J, the gap between germline ends came to 9 bases. The CDR3 is 14 amino acids. Germline CDR1 SGHDT, CDR2 YYEEEE. CDR3 loop: CASSSFAVNTEAFF. The CDR3 coding sequence is TGTGCCAGCAGCTCATTTGCGGTGAACACTGAAGCTTTCTTT.

This chain connects TRBV5-1 to TRBJ2-5, with TRBD2 identical over 10 bases. Germline-derived CDR1 and CDR2 are SGHRS and YFSETQ. The V segment lost 7 bases and the J segment 3 bases; nucleotides outside the gene matches: 6. This CDR3 has 14 amino acids. The CDR3 DNA follows: TGCGCCAGCTGGAAAAGCGGGGGGGAAGAGACCCAGTACTTC. This encodes CASWKSGGEETQYF.

The rearrangement links TRBV2 to TRBJ2-7; TRBD1 matches at 10 bases. The J segment lost 4 bases and the V segment lost 6 bases, leaving 9 bases of the junction unmatched. Germline V gives CDR1 SNHLY, CDR2 FYNNEI. The CDR3 is 15 amino acids. CDR3 bases: TGTGCCAGCAGCCCCAGGACAGGGGGGTCTTACGAGCAGTACGTC. Protein: CASSPRTGGSYEQYV.

The chain carries TRBV6-2 or TRBV6-3 and TRBJ1-4; D not certain. The ends were cut back, 0 bases at V and 6 bases at J, with 2 bases in the middle. Germline CDR1 MNHEY, CDR2 SVGEGT. The CDR3 sequence is 12 residues long. This CDR3 is CASSYSHEKLFF. For the CDR3, the DNA is TGTGCCAGCAGTTACTCTCATGAAAAACTGTTTTTT.

The chain links TRBV5-1 to TRBJ2-3; 8 nucleotides line up with TRBD2. The germline gives CDR1 SGHRS, CDR2 YFSETQ. CDR3 size: 14 residues. V lost 1 base, J lost 3 bases, and 1 base stayed unmatched. The CDR3 region has the DNA TGCGCCAGCAGCTTGACTAGCGGAACAGATACGCAGTATTTT. It translates to CASSLTSGTDTQYF.

This sequence joins TRBV6-2 or TRBV6-3 and TRBJ2-1; 13 nucleotides align to TRBD2. The CDR3 sequence is 15 residues long. Germline V gene data show CDR1 as MNHEY and CDR2 as SVGEGT. The V gene end was trimmed by 2 bases and the J gene end by 6 bases; junction bases not matched to a gene: 1. The CDR3 here is CASSYGTSGTNEQFF. CDR3 nucleotides: TGTGCCAGCAGTTACGGGACTAGCGGGACCAATGAGCAGTTCTTC.

The chain has TRBV9 and TRBJ1-1; D ambiguous. The germline V gene has CDR1 SGDLS and CDR2 YYNGEE. The germline V and J ends were trimmed by 2 bases and 3 bases, with 8 bases remaining between them. This CDR3 region has 13 residues. The CDR3 is CASSVRHHTEAFF. The CDR3 region has the DNA TGTGCCAGCAGCGTGAGACACCACACTGAAGCTTTCTTT.

V gene TRBV24-1 combines with J gene TRBJ2-1; TRBD2 aligns across 10 bases. Germline trimming cut 0 bases from V and 8 bases from J; bases unmatched to any gene: 9. Per germline, CDR1 KGHDR and CDR2 SFDVKD. The length of the CDR3 is 17 residues. CDR3 amino acids: CATSDLPAGGPVDEQFF. Here the CDR3 DNA reads TGTGCCACCAGTGATTTGCCAGCGGGGGGGCCTGTAGATGAGCAGTTCTTC.

This chain links TRBV28 with TRBJ2-7; a weak D match, TRBD1 (5 bases). Germline CDR1 reads MDHEN; CDR2 reads SYDVKM. The CDR3 has 12 residues. Trimming cost V 4 bases and J 6 bases, with 10 bases left between them. The CDR3 loop is CASSSGFREQYV. CDR3 nucleotide sequence: TGTGCCAGCAGTTCAGGGTTCCGCGAGCAGTACGTC.

The V and J genes are TRBV7-3 and TRBJ2-3, with 7 bases identical to TRBD2. Germline CDR1 SGHTA, CDR2 FQGTGA. The junction had 5 bases not matched to a gene; V was cut back by 3 bases and J by 5 bases. The CDR3 has 14 residues. The CDR3 DNA sequence: TGTGCCAGCAGCTTGACGGGGGGTCAAGATACGCAGTATTTT. This encodes CASSLTGGQDTQYF.

This clone was recorded once. J is TRBJ1-5 and V is TRBV2, with D possibly TRBD1 on 5 matching bases. Deletions cut 5 bases from V and 0 bases from J, with 14 bases between. CDR3 length equals 16 residues. The V gene's germline CDR1 is SNHLY and CDR2 FYNNEI. CDR3 protein: CASSSQQVNSNQPQHF. The DNA of the CDR3 is TGTGCCAGCAGTTCACAACAGGTTAATAGCAATCAGCCCCAGCATTTT.

This chain connects TRBV20-1 to TRBJ2-5, with 10 bases identical to TRBD2. The CDR3 extends over 15 amino acids. After removal of 3 bases from V and 1 base from J, the junction contained 5 bases not matched to a gene. The V gene's germline CDR1 is DFQATT and CDR2 SNEGSKA (reference sequence). The CDR3 protein is CSASWASGGQETQYF. The CDR3 bases are TGCAGTGCTAGTTGGGCTAGCGGGGGCCAAGAGACCCAGTACTTC.

V and J are TRBV7-3 and TRBJ2-1; D not resolved. CDR1 is SGHTA and CDR2 is FQGTGA in the germline V gene. This CDR3 contains 14 residues. Trimming cost V 2 bases and J 7 bases, with 12 bases left between them. The CDR3 sequence: CASSLGSGSNEQFF. Here the CDR3 DNA reads TGTGCCAGCAGCTTAGGGTCCGGGTCAAATGAGCAGTTCTTC. Full variable domain (rest looked up from reference TRBV7-3 and TRBJ2-1): GAGVSQTPSNKVTEKGKYVELRCDPISGHTALYWYRQSLGQGPEFLIYFQGTGAADDSGLPNDRFFAVRPEGSVSTLKIQRTERGDSAVYLCASSLGSGSNEQFFGPGTRLTVL.

This clone was observed a few times. The rearrangement uses TRBV18 and TRBJ1-1, with D perhaps matching TRBD1 (6 bases). V was pared by 3 bases and J by 2 bases, with 16 bases between. The CDR3 consists of 16 residues. Germline V CDR1 and CDR2: KGHSH, LQKENI. The CDR3 spells CASSPRLGTLNTEAFF. CDR3 coding DNA: TGTGCCAGCTCACCGAGATTGGGGACACTCAACACTGAAGCTTTCTTT.

In its sample, this clone was seen once. J is TRBJ2-7 and V is TRBV6-2 or TRBV6-3; D may be TRBD2 (7 bases). The CDR3 spans 15 residues. The germline V and J ends were trimmed by 2 bases and 0 bases, with 11 bases remaining between them. In germline, CDR1 is MNHEY, CDR2 SVGEGT. CDR3 bases: TGTGCCAGCAGTTACGAAGGGGGGGGCTCCTACGAGCAGTACGTC. This gives the protein CASSYEGGGSYEQYV.

The V and J genes are TRBV30 and TRBJ2-6; D not resolved. CDR1 is GTSNPN, CDR2 SVGIG, per germline (reference sequence). CDR3 length equals 14 residues. V dropped 2 bases and J dropped 6 bases, with 11 bases sitting between them. CDR3 nucleotides: TGTGCCTGGAGTCCGGCCCCTCAGGCCAACGTCCTGACTTTC. Its protein is CAWSPAPQANVLTF.

V usage is TRBV30 and J usage is TRBJ2-5; 8 nucleotides line up with TRBD1. V trimming: 3 bases; J trimming: 5 bases; junction bases outside the gene matches: 11. This CDR3 contains 15 residues. CDR1 and CDR2 (germline): GTSNPN, SVGIG (reference sequence). The CDR3 reads CAWSKAGTGLETQYF. Written as DNA, the CDR3 is TGTGCCTGGAGCAAGGCCGGGACAGGCCTGGAGACCCAGTACTTC.

The V and J genes are TRBV6-5 and TRBJ1-6; D is unclear. The CDR3 covers 14 residues. V gave up 7 bases and J gave up 4 bases, with 11 bases separating them. Germline assignment: CDR1 MNHEY and CDR2 SVGAGI. The CDR3 DNA is TGTGCCAGCACTCCTGGGTCTTATAATTCACCCCTCCACTTT. As protein: CASTPGSYNSPLHF.

This clone was picked up a small number of times. V is TRBV5-8 and J is TRBJ2-5; D tentatively fits TRBD1 or TRBD2 (7 bases each). CDR1 and CDR2 (germline): SGHTS, YDEGEE. This CDR3 is built from 16 residues. V dropped 5 bases and J dropped 3 bases, with 20 bases sitting between them. This CDR3 reads CASRPTGTAGKETQYF. The CDR3 DNA follows: TGTGCCAGCAGACCTACCGGGACAGCGGGGAAAGAGACCCAGTACTTC.

The chain couples TRBV9 to TRBJ1-6; no definite D call. Germline V gene lookup returns CDR1 SGDLS and CDR2 YYNGEE. This CDR3 is built from 15 residues. The V gene lost 4 bases and the J gene lost 9 bases, with 17 bases spanning the gap. CDR3 bases: TGTGCCAGCAGCCGCAACGTGCAGCCGGGTTCACCCCTCCACTTT. Protein sequence: CASSRNVQPGSPLHF.

This clone was seen only a few times. The chain recombines TRBV6-2 or TRBV6-3 with TRBJ2-7, with a weak D call TRBD2 (5 bases). CDR3 length: 15 residues. The ends were cut back, 2 bases at V and 0 bases at J, with 11 bases in the middle. The germline V gene has CDR1 MNHEY and CDR2 SVGEGT. CDR3 bases: TGTGCCAGCAGTTACAAGGGAAGCGGCTCCTACGAGCAGTACGTC. Its protein is CASSYKGSGSYEQYV.